This TCR beta chain came from a study of T cells after somatic rescue of genetic block. The assay was immunoSEQ multiplex PCR, and TCRdb's table has in-frame clones only and misses some. The table records 110,000 or so clones, over 80% of them present only once. The CDR3 spans 14 residues. The germline V gene encodes CDR1 MGHRA and CDR2 YSYEKL. Trimming stripped 7 bases from V and 5 bases from J, with 15 bases between. Sequencing was performed on peripheral blood mononuclear cells (PBMCs). The receptor was isolated from a woman under 30. V gene TRBV4-1 combines with J gene TRBJ2-1; D is possibly TRBD1 or TRBD2 (6 bases each). CDR3 DNA: TGCGCCAGCAAGAGGCAGGGGACTGACAATGAGCAGTTCTTC. Translating it yields CASKRQGTDNEQFF.